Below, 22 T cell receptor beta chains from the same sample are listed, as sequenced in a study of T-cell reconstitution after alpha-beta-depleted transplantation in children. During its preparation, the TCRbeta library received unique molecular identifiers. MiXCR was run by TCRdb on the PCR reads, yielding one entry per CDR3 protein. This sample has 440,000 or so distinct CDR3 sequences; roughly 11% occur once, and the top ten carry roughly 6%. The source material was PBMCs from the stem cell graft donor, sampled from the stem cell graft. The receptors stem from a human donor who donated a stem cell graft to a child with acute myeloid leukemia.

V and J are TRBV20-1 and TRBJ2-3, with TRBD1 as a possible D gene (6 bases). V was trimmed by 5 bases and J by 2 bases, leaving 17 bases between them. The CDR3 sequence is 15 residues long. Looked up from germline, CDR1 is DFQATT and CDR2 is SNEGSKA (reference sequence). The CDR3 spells CSAPLGAILTDTQYF. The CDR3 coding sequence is TGCAGTGCTCCCCTGGGGGCCATACTCACAGATACGCAGTATTTT.

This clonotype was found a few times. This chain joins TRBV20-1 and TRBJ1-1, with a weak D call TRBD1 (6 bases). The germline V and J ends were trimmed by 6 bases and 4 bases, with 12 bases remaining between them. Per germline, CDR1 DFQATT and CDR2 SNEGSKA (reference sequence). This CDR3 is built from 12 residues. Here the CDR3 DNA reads TGCAGTGCAAACAGGGCCGGCACTGAAGCTTTCTTT. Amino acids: CSANRAGTEAFF.

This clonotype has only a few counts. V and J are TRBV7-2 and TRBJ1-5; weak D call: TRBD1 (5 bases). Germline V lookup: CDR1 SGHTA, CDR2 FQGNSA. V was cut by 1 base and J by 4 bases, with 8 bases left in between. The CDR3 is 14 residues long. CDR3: CASSLERGNQPQHF. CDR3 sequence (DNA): TGTGCCAGCAGCTTAGAACGGGGGAATCAGCCCCAGCATTTT.

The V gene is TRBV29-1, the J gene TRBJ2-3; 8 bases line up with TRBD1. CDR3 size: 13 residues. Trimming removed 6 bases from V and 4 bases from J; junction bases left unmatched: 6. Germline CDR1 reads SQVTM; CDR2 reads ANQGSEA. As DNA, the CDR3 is TGCAGCGTCGGGACAGGTGGAGCAGATACGCAGTATTTT. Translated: CSVGTGGADTQYF.

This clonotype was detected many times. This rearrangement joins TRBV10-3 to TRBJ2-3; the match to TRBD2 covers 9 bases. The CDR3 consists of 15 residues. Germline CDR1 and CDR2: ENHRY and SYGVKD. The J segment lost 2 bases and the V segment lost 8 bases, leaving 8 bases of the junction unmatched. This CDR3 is CAIRRTSVYTDTQYF. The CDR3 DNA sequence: TGTGCCATCCGTAGGACTAGCGTTTACACAGATACGCAGTATTTT.

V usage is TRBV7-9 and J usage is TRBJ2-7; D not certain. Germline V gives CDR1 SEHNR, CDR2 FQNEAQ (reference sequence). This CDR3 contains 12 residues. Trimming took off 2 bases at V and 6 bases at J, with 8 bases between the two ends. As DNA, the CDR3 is TGTGCCAGCAGCTTATGGAGTCTCGAGCAGTACGTC. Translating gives CASSLWSLEQYV.

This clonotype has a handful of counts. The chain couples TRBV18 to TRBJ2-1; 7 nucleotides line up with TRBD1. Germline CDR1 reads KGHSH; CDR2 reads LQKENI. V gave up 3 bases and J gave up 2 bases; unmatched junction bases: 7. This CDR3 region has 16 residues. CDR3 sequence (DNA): TGTGCCAGCTCACCCTCACGACAGGGACCCTACAATGAGCAGTTCTTC. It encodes CASSPSRQGPYNEQFF.

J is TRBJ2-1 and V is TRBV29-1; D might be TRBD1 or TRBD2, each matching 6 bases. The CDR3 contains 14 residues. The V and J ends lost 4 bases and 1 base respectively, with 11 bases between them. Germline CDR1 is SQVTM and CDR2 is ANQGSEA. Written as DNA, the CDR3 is TGCAGCGTTGGAGGGGGGAGTTCCTACAATGAGCAGTTCTTC. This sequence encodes CSVGGGSSYNEQFF.

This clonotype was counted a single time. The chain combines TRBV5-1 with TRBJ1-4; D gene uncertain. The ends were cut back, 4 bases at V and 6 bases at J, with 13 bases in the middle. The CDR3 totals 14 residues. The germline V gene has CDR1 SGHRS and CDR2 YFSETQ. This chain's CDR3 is CASSPGLGHEKLFF. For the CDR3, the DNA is TGCGCCAGCAGCCCCGGACTCGGCCATGAAAAACTGTTTTTT.

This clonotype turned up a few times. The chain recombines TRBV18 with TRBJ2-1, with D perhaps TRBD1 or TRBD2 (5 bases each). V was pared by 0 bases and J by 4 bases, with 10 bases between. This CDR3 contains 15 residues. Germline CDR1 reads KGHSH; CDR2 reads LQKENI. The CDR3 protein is CASSPPGTPYNEQFF. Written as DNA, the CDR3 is TGTGCCAGCTCACCACCCGGGACCCCTTACAATGAGCAGTTCTTC.

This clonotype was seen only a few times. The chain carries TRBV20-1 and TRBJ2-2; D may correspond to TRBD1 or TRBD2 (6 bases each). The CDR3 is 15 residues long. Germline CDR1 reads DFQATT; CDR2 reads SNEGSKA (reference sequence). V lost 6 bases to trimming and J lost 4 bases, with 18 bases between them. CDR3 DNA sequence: TGCAGTGCCGGCGTGGGGGGCACGGGCACCGGGGAGCTGTTTTTT. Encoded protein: CSAGVGGTGTGELFF.

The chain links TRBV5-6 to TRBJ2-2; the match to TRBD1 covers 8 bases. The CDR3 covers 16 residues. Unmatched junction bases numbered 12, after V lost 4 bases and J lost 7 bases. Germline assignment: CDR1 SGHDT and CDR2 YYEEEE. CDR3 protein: CASSELDRGAYGELFF. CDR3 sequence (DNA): TGTGCCAGCAGCGAACTAGACAGGGGAGCCTACGGGGAGCTGTTTTTT.

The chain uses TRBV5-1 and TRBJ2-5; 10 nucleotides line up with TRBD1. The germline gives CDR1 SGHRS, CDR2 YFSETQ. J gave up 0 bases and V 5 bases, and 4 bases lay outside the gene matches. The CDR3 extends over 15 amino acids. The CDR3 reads CASRMDRGNQETQYF. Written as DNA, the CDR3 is TGCGCCAGCAGAATGGACAGGGGGAACCAAGAGACCCAGTACTTC.

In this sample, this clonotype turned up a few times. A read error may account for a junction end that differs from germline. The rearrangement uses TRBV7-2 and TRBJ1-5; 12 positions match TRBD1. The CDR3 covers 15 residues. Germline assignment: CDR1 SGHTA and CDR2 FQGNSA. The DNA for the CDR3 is TGTGCCAGCAGCTTTGGGACAGGGGGCAACCAGCCCCAGCATTTT. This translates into CASSFGTGGNQPQHF.

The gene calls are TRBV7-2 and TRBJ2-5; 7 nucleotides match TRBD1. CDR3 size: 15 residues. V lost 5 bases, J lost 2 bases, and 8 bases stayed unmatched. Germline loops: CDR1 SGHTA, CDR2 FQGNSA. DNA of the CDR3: TGTGCCAGCAGCCACGGACAGGATATACAAGAGACCCAGTACTTC. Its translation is CASSHGQDIQETQYF.

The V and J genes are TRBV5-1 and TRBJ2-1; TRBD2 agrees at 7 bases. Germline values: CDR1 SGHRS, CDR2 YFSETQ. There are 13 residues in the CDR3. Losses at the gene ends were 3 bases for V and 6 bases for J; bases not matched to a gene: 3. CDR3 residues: CASSSPGGNEQFF. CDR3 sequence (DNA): TGCGCCAGCAGCTCGCCGGGGGGCAATGAGCAGTTCTTC. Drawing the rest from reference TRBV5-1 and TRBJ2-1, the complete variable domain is KAGVTQTPRYLIKTRGQQVTLSCSPISGHRSVSWYQQTPGQGLQFLFEYFSETQRNKGNFPGRFSGRQFSNSRSEMNVSTLELGDSALYLCASSSPGGNEQFFGPGTRLTVL.

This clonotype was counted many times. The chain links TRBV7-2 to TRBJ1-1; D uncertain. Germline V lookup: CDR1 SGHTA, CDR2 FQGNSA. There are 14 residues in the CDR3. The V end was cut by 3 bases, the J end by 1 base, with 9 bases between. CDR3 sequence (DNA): TGTGCCAGCAGCTTTGGACGGAAGAACACTGAAGCTTTCTTT. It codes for CASSFGRKNTEAFF.

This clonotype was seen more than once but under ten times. The CDR3 protein is CASSQSRGAGRTDTQYF. CDR3 coding DNA: TGCGCCAGCAGCCAGAGTCGGGGAGCGGGAAGGACAGATACGCAGTATTTT. V and J are TRBV4-3 and TRBJ2-3; TRBD2 matches 7 bases. CDR1 and CDR2 from the germline V gene are LGHNA and YSLEER. The V and J ends lost 3 bases and 3 bases, in that order; junction bases with no gene match: 12. The CDR3 loop spans 17 amino acids.

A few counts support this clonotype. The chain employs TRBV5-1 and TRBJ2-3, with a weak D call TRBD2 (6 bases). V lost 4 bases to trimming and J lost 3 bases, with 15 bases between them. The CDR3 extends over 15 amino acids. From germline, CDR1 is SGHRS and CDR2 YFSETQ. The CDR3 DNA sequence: TGCGCCAGCAGCCCCATCCTGGGGGGAACAGATACGCAGTATTTT. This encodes CASSPILGGTDTQYF.

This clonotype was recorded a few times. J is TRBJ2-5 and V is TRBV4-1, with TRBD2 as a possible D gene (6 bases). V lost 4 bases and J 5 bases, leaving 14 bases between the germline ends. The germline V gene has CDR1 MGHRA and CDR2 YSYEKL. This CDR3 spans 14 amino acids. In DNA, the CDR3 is TGCGCCAGCAGCCTCCTCGGGACTCTCGAGACCCAGTACTTC. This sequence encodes CASSLLGTLETQYF.

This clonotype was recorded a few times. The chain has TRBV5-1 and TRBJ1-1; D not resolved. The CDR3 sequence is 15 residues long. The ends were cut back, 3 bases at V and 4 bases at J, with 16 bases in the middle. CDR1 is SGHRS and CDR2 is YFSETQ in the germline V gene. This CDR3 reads CASSSDGLGSTEAFF. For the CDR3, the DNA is TGCGCCAGCAGCTCGGACGGGTTGGGGTCCACTGAAGCTTTCTTT.

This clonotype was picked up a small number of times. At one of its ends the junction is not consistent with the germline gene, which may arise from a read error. CDR3: CASSLSPQGEQFF. The CDR3 DNA sequence: TGTGCTAGCAGCTTAAGCCCACAGGGCGAGCAGTTCTTC. The chain combines TRBV7-7 with TRBJ2-1; D possibly corresponds to TRBD1 (6 bases). The germline gives CDR1 SSHAT, CDR2 FNYEAQ (reference sequence). The CDR3 is 13 residues long.